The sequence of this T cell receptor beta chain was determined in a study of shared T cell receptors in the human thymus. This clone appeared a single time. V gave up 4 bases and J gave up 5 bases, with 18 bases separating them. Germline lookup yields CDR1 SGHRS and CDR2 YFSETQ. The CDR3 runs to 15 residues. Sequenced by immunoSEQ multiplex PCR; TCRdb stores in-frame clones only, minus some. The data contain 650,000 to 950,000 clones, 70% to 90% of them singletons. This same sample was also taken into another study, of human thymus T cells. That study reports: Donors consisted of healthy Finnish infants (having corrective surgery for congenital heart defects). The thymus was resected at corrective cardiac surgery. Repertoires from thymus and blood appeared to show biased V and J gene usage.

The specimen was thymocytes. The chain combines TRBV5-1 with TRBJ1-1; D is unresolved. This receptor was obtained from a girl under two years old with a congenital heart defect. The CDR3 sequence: CASSDLAAPGTEAFF. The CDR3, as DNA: TGCGCCAGCAGCGATCTTGCGGCCCCTGGGACTGAAGCTTTCTTT.